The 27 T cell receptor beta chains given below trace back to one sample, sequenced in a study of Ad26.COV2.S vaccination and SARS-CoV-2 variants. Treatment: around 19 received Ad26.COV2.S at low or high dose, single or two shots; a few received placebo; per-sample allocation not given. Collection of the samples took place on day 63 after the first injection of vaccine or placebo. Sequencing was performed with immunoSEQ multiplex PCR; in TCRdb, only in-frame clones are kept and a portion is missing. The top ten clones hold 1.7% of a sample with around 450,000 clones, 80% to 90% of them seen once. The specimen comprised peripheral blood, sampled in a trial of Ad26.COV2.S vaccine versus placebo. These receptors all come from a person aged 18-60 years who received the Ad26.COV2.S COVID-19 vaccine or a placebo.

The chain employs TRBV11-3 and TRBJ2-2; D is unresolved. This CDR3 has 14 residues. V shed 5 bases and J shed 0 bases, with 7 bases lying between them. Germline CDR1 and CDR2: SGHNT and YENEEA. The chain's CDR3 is CASSRRTNTGELFF. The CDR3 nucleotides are TGTGCCAGCAGCCGTCGGACGAACACCGGGGAGCTGTTTTTT.

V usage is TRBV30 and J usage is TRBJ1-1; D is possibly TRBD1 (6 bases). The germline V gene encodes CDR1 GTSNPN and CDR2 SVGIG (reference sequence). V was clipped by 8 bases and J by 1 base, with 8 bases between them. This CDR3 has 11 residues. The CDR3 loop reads CAVQGNTEAFF. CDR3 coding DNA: TGTGCCGTACAGGGGAACACTGAAGCTTTCTTT.

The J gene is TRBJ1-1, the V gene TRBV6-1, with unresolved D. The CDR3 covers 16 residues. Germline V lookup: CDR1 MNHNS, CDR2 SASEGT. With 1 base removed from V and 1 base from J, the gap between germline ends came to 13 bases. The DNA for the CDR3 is TGTGCCAGCAGTGAAGTGATTGGGGTGGGGAACACTGAAGCTTTCTTT. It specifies CASSEVIGVGNTEAFF.

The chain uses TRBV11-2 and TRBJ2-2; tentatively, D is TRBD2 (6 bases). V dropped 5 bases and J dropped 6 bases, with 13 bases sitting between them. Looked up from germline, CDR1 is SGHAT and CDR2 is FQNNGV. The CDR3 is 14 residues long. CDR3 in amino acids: CASSQGWRAGELFF. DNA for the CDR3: TGTGCCAGCAGCCAAGGGTGGAGGGCCGGGGAGCTGTTTTTT.

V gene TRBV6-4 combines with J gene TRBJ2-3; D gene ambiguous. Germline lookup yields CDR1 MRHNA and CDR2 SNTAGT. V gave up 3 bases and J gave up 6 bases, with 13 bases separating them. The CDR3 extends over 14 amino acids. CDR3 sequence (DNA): TGTGCCAGCAGTGAAATGCCAATCTCGGATACGCAGTATTTT. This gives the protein CASSEMPISDTQYF.

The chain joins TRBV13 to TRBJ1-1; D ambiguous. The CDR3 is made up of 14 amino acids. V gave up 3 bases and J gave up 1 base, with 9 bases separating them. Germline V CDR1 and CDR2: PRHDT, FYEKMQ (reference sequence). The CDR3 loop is CASSFISGNTEAFF. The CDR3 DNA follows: TGTGCCAGCAGCTTCATCTCCGGGAACACTGAAGCTTTCTTT.

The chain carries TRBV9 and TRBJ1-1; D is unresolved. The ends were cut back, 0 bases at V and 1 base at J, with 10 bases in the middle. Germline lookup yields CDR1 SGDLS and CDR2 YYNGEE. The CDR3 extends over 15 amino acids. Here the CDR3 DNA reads TGTGCCAGCAGCGTAGGATCGACGGGGAACACTGAAGCTTTCTTT. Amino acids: CASSVGSTGNTEAFF.

The CDR3 DNA follows: TGTGCCAGCCGGATTACAGGGCGTAACACTGAAGCTTTCTTT. Its protein is CASRITGRNTEAFF. The gene calls are TRBV2 and TRBJ1-1, with D possibly being TRBD1 (6 bases). Germline V gene sequence: CDR1 SNHLY, CDR2 FYNNEI. The CDR3 has 14 residues. Deletions cut 8 bases from V and 2 bases from J, with 15 bases between.

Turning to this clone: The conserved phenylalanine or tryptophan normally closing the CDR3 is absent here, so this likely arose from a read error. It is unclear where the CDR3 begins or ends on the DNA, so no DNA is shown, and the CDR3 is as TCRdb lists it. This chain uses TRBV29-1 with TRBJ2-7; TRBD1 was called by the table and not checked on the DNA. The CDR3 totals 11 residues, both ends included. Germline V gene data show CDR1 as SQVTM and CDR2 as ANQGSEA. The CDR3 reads CSNTLPGQGYH.

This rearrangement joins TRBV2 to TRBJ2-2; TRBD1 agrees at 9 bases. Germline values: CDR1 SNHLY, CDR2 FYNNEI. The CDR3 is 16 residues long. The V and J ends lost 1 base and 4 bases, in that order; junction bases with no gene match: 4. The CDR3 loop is CASSEEQGASTGELFF. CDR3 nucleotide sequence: TGTGCCAGCAGTGAAGAACAGGGGGCTAGCACCGGGGAGCTGTTTTTT.

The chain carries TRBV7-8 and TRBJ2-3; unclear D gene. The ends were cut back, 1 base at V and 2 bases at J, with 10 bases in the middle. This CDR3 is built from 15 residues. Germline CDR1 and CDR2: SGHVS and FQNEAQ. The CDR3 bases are TGTGCCAGCAGCTTAGGGAATCCAATCACAGATACGCAGTATTTT. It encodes CASSLGNPITDTQYF.

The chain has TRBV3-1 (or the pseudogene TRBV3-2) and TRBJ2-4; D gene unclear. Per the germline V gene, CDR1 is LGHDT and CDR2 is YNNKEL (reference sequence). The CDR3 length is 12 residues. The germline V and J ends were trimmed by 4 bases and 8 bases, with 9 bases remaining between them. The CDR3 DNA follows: TGTGCCAGCAGCCCGGGTGGGTACATTCAGTACTTC. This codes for CASSPGGYIQYF.

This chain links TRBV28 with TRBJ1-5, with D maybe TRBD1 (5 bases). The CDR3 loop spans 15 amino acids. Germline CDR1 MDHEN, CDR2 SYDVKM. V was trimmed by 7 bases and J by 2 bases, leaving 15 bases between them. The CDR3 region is CASIRDGVGNQPQHF. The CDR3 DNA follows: TGTGCCAGCATCAGGGACGGGGTAGGCAATCAGCCCCAGCATTTT.

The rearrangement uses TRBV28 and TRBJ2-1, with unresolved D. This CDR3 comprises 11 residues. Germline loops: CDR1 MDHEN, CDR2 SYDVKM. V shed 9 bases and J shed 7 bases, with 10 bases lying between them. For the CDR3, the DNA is TGTGCCAGTGTACAGTGGAATGAGCAGTTCTTC. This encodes CASVQWNEQFF.

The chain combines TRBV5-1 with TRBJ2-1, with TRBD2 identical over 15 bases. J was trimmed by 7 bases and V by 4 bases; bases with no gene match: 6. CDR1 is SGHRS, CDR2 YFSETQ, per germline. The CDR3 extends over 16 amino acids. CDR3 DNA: TGCGCCAGCAGCACCCGGGGGACTAGCGGGGGGAATGAGCAGTTCTTC. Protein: CASSTRGTSGGNEQFF.

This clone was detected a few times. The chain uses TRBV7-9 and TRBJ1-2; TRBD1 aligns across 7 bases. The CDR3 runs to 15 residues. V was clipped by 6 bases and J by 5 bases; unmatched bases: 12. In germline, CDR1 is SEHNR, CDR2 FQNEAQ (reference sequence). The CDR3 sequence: CASSNGEGARYGYTF. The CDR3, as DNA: TGTGCCAGCAGTAATGGGGAGGGGGCAAGATATGGCTACACCTTC.

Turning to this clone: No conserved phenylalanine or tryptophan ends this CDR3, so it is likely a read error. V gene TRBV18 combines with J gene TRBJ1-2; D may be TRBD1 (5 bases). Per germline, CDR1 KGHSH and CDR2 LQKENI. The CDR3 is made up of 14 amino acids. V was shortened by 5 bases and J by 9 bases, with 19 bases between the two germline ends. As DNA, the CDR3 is TGTGCCAGCTCAACCAATCCGGGGGAAGGGAGCTACACCTCC. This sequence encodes CASSTNPGEGSYTS.

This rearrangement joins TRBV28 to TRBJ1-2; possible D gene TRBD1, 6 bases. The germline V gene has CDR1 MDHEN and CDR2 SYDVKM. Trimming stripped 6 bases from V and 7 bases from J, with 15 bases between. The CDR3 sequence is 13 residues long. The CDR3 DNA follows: TGTGCCAGCAGGACCGGGACACCACCTGGCTACACCTTC. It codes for CASRTGTPPGYTF.

This CDR3 is CASRTGELSYGYTF. CDR3 DNA: TGTGCCAGCAGAACAGGTGAATTGTCGTATGGCTACACCTTC. The genes are TRBV6-6 and TRBJ1-2; D is perhaps TRBD1 (5 bases). Germline V gene data show CDR1 as MNHNY and CDR2 as SVGAGI (reference sequence). V lost 6 bases, J lost 5 bases, and 16 bases lay in between. The CDR3 covers 14 residues.

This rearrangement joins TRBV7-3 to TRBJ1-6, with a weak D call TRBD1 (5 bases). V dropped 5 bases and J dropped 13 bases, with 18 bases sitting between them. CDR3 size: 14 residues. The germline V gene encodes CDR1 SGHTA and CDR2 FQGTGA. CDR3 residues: CASSPDPGTGPLHF. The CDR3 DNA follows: TGTGCCAGCAGCCCAGATCCCGGGACGGGGCCCCTCCACTTT.

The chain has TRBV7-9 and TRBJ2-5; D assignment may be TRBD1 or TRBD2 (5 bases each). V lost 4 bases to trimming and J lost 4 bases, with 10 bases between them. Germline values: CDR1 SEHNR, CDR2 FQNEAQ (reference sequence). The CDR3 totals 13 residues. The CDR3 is CASSWDGGETQYF. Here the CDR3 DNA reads TGTGCCAGCAGCTGGGACGGTGGAGAGACCCAGTACTTC.

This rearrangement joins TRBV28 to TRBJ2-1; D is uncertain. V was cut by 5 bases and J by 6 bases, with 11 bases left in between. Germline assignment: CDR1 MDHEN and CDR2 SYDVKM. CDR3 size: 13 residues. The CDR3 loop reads CASSLPTVNEQFF. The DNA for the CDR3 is TGTGCCAGCAGTCTGCCCACGGTCAATGAGCAGTTCTTC.

CDR3 in amino acids: CASSQVYEKLFF. CDR3 nucleotides: TGTGCCAGCAGCCAAGTATATGAAAAACTGTTTTTT. The chain has TRBV3-1 (or the pseudogene TRBV3-2) and TRBJ1-4; D is unresolved. The CDR3 runs to 12 residues. V gave up 1 base and J gave up 6 bases, with 3 bases separating them. Germline-derived CDR1 and CDR2 are LGHDT and YNNKEL (reference sequence).

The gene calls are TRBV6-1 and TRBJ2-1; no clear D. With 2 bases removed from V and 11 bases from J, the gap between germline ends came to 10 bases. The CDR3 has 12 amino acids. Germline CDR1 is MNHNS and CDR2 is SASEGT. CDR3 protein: CASSEIADKQFF. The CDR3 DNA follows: TGTGCCAGCAGTGAAATCGCCGACAAGCAGTTCTTC.

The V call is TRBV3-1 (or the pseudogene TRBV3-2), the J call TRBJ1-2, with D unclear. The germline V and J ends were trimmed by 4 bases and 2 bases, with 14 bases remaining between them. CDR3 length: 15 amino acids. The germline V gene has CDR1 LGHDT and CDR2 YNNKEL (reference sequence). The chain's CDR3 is CASSPSTGKNYGYTF. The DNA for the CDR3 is TGTGCCAGCAGCCCCTCCACGGGGAAGAACTATGGCTACACCTTC.

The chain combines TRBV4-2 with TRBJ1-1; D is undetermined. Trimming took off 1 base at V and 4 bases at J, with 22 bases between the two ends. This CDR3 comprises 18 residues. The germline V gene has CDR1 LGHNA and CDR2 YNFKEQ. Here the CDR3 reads CASSQGRVPRQSFTEAFF. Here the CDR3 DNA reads TGTGCCAGCAGCCAAGGAAGGGTCCCTCGTCAGTCGTTCACTGAAGCTTTCTTT.

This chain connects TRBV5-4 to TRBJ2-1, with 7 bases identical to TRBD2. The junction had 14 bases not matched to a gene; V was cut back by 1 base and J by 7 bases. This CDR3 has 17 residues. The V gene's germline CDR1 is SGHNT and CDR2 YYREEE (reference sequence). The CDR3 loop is CASSLPGPASGFNEQFF. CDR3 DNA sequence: TGTGCCAGCAGCTTGCCCGGTCCCGCTAGCGGCTTTAATGAGCAGTTCTTC.